The next 7 T cell receptor beta chains were all read from a single sample in a study of OX40 agonist ivuxolimab in advanced cancers. This table comes from immunoSEQ multiplex PCR, and its TCRdb copy is limited to in-frame clones, with some not included. The sample includes approximately 69,000 clones, roughly 82% seen only once; the top ten take 1.1%. This material consisted of CD4+ or CD8+ T cells sorted from blood, taken in a trial of the OX40 agonist ivuxolimab. The receptors derive from an adult with an advanced solid tumor such as melanoma, head and neck, liver or kidney cancer.

This chain links TRBV5-1 with TRBJ2-1; 10 bases are shared with TRBD2. From germline, CDR1 is SGHRS and CDR2 YFSETQ. The CDR3 spans 16 residues. J was trimmed by 9 bases and V by 0 bases; bases with no gene match: 9. As DNA, the CDR3 is TGCGCCAGCAGCTTGGTTAGCAGCGGGGGGGTTAGTGAGCAGTTCTTC. It encodes CASSLVSSGGVSEQFF.

Only a few counts were recorded for this clone. The CDR3 sequence is CSAAGGGSNQPQHF. CDR3 coding DNA: TGCAGCGCAGCAGGGGGCGGGAGCAATCAGCCCCAGCATTTT. V usage is TRBV29-1 and J usage is TRBJ1-5, with TRBD1 identical over 8 bases. The CDR3 length is 14 residues. Germline V CDR1 and CDR2: SQVTM, ANQGSEA. With 7 bases clipped from V and 1 base from J, the junction kept 6 bases outside the gene matches. Drawing the rest from reference TRBV29-1 and TRBJ1-5, the complete variable domain is SAVISQKPSRDICQRGTSLTIQCQVDSQVTMMFWYRQQPGQSLTLIATANQGSEATYESGFVIDKFPISRPNLTFSTLTVSNMSPEDSSIYLCSAAGGGSNQPQHFGDGTRLSIL.

The V and J genes are TRBV11-2 and TRBJ1-1, with TRBD1 identical over 8 bases. Trimming took 4 bases from V and 0 from J; bases not matched to a gene: 4. The CDR3 covers 15 residues. Germline CDR1 reads SGHAT; CDR2 reads FQNNGV. The CDR3 sequence is CASSSNRGVNTEAFF. The CDR3, as DNA: TGTGCCAGCAGCTCAAACAGGGGGGTGAACACTGAAGCTTTCTTT.

The CDR3 DNA reads as TGTGCCAGCAGTGAAGTATTGATTGCTGAGCAGTTCTTC. Its translation: CASSEVLIAEQFF. V gene TRBV6-1 combines with J gene TRBJ2-1, with D unclear. The CDR3 runs to 13 residues. Between the trimmed V and J ends, which lost 1 base and 9 bases, there was a span of 10 bases. CDR1 and CDR2 (germline): MNHNS, SASEGT.

The rearrangement joins TRBV7-8 to TRBJ1-2, with D possibly matching TRBD1 (5 bases). This CDR3 contains 12 residues. V dropped 3 bases and J dropped 5 bases, with 7 bases sitting between them. CDR1 and CDR2 from the germline V gene are SGHVS and FQNEAQ. CDR3 in DNA: TGTGCCAGCAGCTTGGGGGAGTATGGCTACACCTTC. The encoded protein is CASSLGEYGYTF.

This chain connects TRBV25-1 to TRBJ1-2; unclear D gene. The CDR3 is 14 residues long. V dropped 6 bases and J dropped 4 bases, with 15 bases sitting between them. Germline CDR1 is MGHDK and CDR2 is SYGVNS. In DNA, the CDR3 is TGTGCCAGCAGCCCCTCTCTGGACTCCTATGGCTACACCTTC. Residues: CASSPSLDSYGYTF.

This sequence joins TRBV7-9 and TRBJ2-3; a weak D match, TRBD1 (6 bases). The CDR3 is 16 residues long. Trimming took off 1 base at V and 4 bases at J, with 15 bases between the two ends. The V gene's germline CDR1 is SEHNR and CDR2 FQNEAQ (reference sequence). DNA for the CDR3: TGTGCCAGCAGCTTAGGCCGGACAGTCGACTCAGATACGCAGTATTTT. Amino acid sequence: CASSLGRTVDSDTQYF.